This T cell receptor beta chain was found in a study of follicular helper T cells after annual influenza vaccination. V dropped 1 base and J dropped 0 bases, with 4 bases sitting between them. This CDR3 spans 13 amino acids. The germline V gene has CDR1 SGDLS and CDR2 YYNGEE. The repertoire was sequenced with immunoSEQ multiplex PCR; TCRdb's copy has only in-frame clones and lacks some. The sample contains some 6,700 clones, around 84% of which appear only once. The time point is: 2015-2016 season, 7 days after influenza vaccination. The TCR sequence derives from an adult who received the influenza vaccine. This sample comprised CXCR5- memory CD4+ T cells sorted from blood, obtained 7 days after influenza vaccination. The chain couples TRBV9 to TRBJ1-1; D uncertain. The CDR3 sequence is CASSVTLNTEAFF. In nucleotides, the CDR3 is TGTGCCAGCAGCGTAACTCTGAACACTGAAGCTTTCTTT.